Listed below are T cell receptor beta chains from one sample, sequenced in a study of T cells in tuberculosis. The assay was immunoSEQ multiplex PCR, and TCRdb's table has in-frame clones only and misses some. This sample yields 35,000 to 45,000 clones, of which roughly 95% are seen a single time; more than 4% belongs to the top ten. Sample: PBMCs, taken at tuberculosis diagnosis. These receptors originate from an adult with tuberculosis. Both conserved end residues are part of each CDR3. Each record gives: V gene, D gene, CDR3 protein. D genes are given only for firm matches.

TRBV6-5 | NA | CASSSLSYNEQFF
TRBV20-1 | NA | CSARDRETQYF
TRBV18 | TRBD1 | CASSPGLTGNAYEQYF
TRBV12-5 | TRBD1 | CASAPKGSYGQANTEAFF
TRBV28 | TRBD1 | CASSPPGQGRNTIYF
TRBV6-1 | TRBD1 | CASSAYEQGAIGYTF
TRBV7-6 | TRBD2 | CASRRGVRGGDETQYF
TRBV11-2 | TRBD1 | CASSIGTGKAFF
TRBV14 | NA | CASSPGRKDSPYNEQFF
TRBV5-1 | TRBD1 | CASSGTVNTGELFF
TRBV2 | NA | CASNRGGRETQYF
TRBV18 | TRBD1 | CASSPPTGKDGETQYF
TRBV28 | NA | CASRRRQNIWALYF
TRBV27 | NA | CASSSEGRRTSEAFF
TRBV6-5 | NA | CASSYSTRQPQHF
TRBV5-1 | TRBD1 | CASSWDRTTLNTEAFF
TRBV5-6 | TRBD1 | CASSLRDRGNQPQHF
TRBV30 | NA | CAWGDRFPEAFF
TRBV28 | NA | CASRITGSTDTQYF
TRBV5-1 | TRBD1 | CASSLASGGGDEQYF
TRBV7-2 | NA | CASSDRTILPEKLFF
TRBV5-5 | NA | CASSFRDSYTDTQYF
TRBV5-1 | TRBD1 | CASSLLSGTDSPLHF
TRBV30 | TRBD1 | CAWSPTGSEKLFF